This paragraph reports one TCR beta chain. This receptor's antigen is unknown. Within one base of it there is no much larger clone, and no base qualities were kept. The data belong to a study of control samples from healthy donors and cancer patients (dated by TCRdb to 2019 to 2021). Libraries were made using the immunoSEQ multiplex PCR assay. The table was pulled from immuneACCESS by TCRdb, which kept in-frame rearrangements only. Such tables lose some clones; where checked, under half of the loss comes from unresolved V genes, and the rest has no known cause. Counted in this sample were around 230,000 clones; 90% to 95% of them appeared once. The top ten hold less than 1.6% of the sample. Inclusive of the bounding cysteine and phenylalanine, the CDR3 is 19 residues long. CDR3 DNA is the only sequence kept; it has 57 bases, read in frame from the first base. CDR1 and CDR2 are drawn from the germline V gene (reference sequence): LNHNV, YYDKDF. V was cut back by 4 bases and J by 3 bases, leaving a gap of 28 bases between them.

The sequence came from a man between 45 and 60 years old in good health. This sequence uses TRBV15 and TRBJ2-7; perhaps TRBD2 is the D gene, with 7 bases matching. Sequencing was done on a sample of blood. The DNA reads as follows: TGTGCCACCAGCATAGAGAAATTCAGGGGCGGGGGAGGAAACTACGAGCAGTACTTC. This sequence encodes CATSIEKFRGGGGNYEQYF.